The 17 T cell receptor beta chains below come from one sample, sequenced in a study of shared clonotypes between healthy human individuals. The protocol was immunoSEQ multiplex PCR, while the TCRdb copy is restricted to in-frame clones and leaves out a portion. The sample gives 850,000 to 1,200,000 clones, around 74% of which show up once; about 1.5% is in the top ten. Sequenced input: memory CD4+ T cells sorted from blood. Subset denoted: CD45RA-negative fraction. The receptors stem from a man younger than 35 in good health.

The chain couples TRBV7-2 to TRBJ1-2; no firm D call. Germline V gene data show CDR1 as SGHTA and CDR2 as FQGNSA. Deletions cut 7 bases from V and 8 bases from J, with 20 bases between. The CDR3 consists of 14 residues. DNA for the CDR3: TGTGCCAGCATCCCCGACCGGGCTCCTATAGGCTACACCTTC. Its protein is CASIPDRAPIGYTF.

Only a few counts were recorded for this clone. Distinct nucleotide sequences in the sample also encode this CDR3. The V call is TRBV7-2, the J call TRBJ2-5, with 7 bases aligning to TRBD2. This CDR3 contains 14 residues. The ends lost 0 bases at V and 5 bases at J; junction bases unmatched: 3. Per the germline V gene, CDR1 is SGHTA and CDR2 is FQGNSA. In DNA form, the CDR3 reads TGTGCCAGCAGCTTAGCGGGGGGGAGGGAGACCCAGTACTTC. Translating gives CASSLAGGRETQYF.

V usage is TRBV7-8 and J usage is TRBJ2-5; 10 bases match TRBD1. Trimming took 5 bases from V and 2 from J; bases not matched to a gene: 5. The CDR3 totals 15 residues. Germline CDR1 is SGHVS and CDR2 is FQNEAQ. This CDR3 reads CASSQGQGLQETQYF. CDR3 DNA sequence: TGTGCCAGCAGCCAGGGACAGGGGCTTCAAGAGACCCAGTACTTC.

This clone has only one observation. This chain connects TRBV19 to TRBJ2-1; 7 bases agree with TRBD1. The germline V gene encodes CDR1 LNHDA and CDR2 SQIVND (reference sequence). V trimming: 9 bases; J trimming: 3 bases; junction bases outside the gene matches: 8. This CDR3 is built from 14 residues. CDR3 nucleotides: TGTGCCAGCTCCCGGGACAGCATCTACAATGAGCAGTTCTTC. Its translation is CASSRDSIYNEQFF.

This clone was seen repeatedly, ten times or more. The J gene is TRBJ1-1, the V gene TRBV6-1; 8 bases are shared with TRBD1. Per germline, CDR1 MNHNS and CDR2 SASEGT. The CDR3 sequence is 13 residues long. V lost 8 bases and J lost 5; bases outside the gene matches: 7. CDR3 sequence reads: CASARTGWTEAFF. DNA for the CDR3: TGTGCCAGCGCCCGGACAGGGTGGACTGAAGCTTTCTTT.

This clone has only a few counts. V gene TRBV15 combines with J gene TRBJ1-2, with 7 positions matching TRBD1. V shed 4 bases and J 5 bases; nucleotides not matched to a gene: 1. CDR1 is LNHNV and CDR2 is YYDKDF in the germline V gene (reference sequence). The CDR3 consists of 12 residues. The CDR3 DNA reads TGTGCCACCAGCACAGGGGGGTATGGCTACACCTTC. This translates into CATSTGGYGYTF.

CDR3 bases: TGTGCCAGCAGCCCCACCCGGGGGGACGGTGGCTACACCTTC. Translated, it gives CASSPTRGDGGYTF. The rearrangement joins TRBV5-4 to TRBJ1-2; D may be TRBD1 (5 bases). Germline V gene sequence: CDR1 SGHNT, CDR2 YYREEE (reference sequence). V was pared by 4 bases and J by 7 bases, with 17 bases between. The CDR3 extends over 14 amino acids.

This sequence joins TRBV19 and TRBJ1-2, with D unresolved. The germline V and J ends were trimmed by 0 bases and 13 bases, with 15 bases remaining between them. The CDR3 is 13 residues long. Germline assignment: CDR1 LNHDA and CDR2 SQIVND (reference sequence). The CDR3 DNA follows: TGTGCCAGTAGTATAGATTCGGGGAACCCCGTCACCTTC. It yields the protein CASSIDSGNPVTF.

V and J are TRBV5-4 and TRBJ2-1; D perhaps matches TRBD1 (6 bases). V gave up 4 bases and J gave up 3 bases, with 17 bases separating them. The CDR3 sequence is 16 residues long. Germline V gene data show CDR1 as SGHNT and CDR2 as YYREEE (reference sequence). In DNA, the CDR3 is TGTGCCAGCAGCCGTTCCGGAGGACAGCTCTACAATGAGCAGTTCTTC. Amino acids: CASSRSGGQLYNEQFF.

The CDR3 reads CASRPGGAGDGELFF. CDR3 bases: TGTGCCAGCCGCCCGGGGGGAGCGGGTGACGGGGAGCTGTTTTTT. The V and J genes are TRBV7-2 and TRBJ2-2, with 7 positions matching TRBD2. The J segment lost 7 bases and the V segment lost 8 bases, leaving 13 bases of the junction unmatched. Germline CDR1 is SGHTA and CDR2 is FQGNSA. The CDR3 spans 15 residues.

The rearrangement joins TRBV5-1 to TRBJ2-2, with 8 bases that match TRBD2. Germline V lookup: CDR1 SGHRS, CDR2 YFSETQ. The trim removed 1 base at V and 0 bases at J, leaving 2 bases unmatched. The CDR3 has 16 residues. The CDR3 nucleotides are TGCGCCAGCAGCTTGTTTAGCGGGGCGAACACCGGGGAGCTGTTTTTT. It codes for CASSLFSGANTGELFF.

The chain recombines TRBV5-4 with TRBJ2-7; 8 bases fit TRBD2. CDR1 and CDR2 from the germline V gene are SGHNT and YYREEE (reference sequence). The V gene end was trimmed by 0 bases and the J gene end by 3 bases; junction bases not matched to a gene: 8. This CDR3 comprises 16 residues. The CDR3 reads CASSLDGRGAIYEQYF. The CDR3 DNA is TGTGCCAGCAGCTTGGATGGGCGGGGGGCAATCTACGAGCAGTACTTC.

The chain joins TRBV5-1 to TRBJ2-3, with TRBD1 identical over 7 bases. CDR1 and CDR2 from the germline V gene are SGHRS and YFSETQ. CDR3 length equals 15 residues. The V segment lost 1 base and the J segment 5 bases; nucleotides outside the gene matches: 7. DNA of the CDR3: TGCGCCAGCAGCTTGAACGACAGGGTGATAGATACGCAGTATTTT. Its protein is CASSLNDRVIDTQYF. The full variable domain, with the rest looked up from reference TRBV5-1 and TRBJ2-3, is KAGVTQTPRYLIKTRGQQVTLSCSPISGHRSVSWYQQTPGQGLQFLFEYFSETQRNKGNFPGRFSGRQFSNSRSEMNVSTLELGDSALYLCASSLNDRVIDTQYFGPGTRLTVL.

The genes are TRBV5-4 and TRBJ1-6, with D maybe TRBD1 (5 bases). The CDR3 covers 15 residues. Germline assignment: CDR1 SGHNT and CDR2 YYREEE (reference sequence). Trimming took 4 bases from V and 10 from J, leaving 18 bases between them. CDR3 sequence: CASSAGTPPGSPLHF. The CDR3 region has the DNA TGTGCCAGCAGCGCGGGGACTCCCCCTGGGTCACCCCTCCACTTT.

This CDR3 reads CASSYGGDYGYTF. The CDR3 nucleotides are TGTGCCAGCAGCTATGGGGGGGACTATGGCTACACCTTC. The rearrangement joins TRBV25-1 to TRBJ1-2; D may be TRBD1 (5 bases). CDR3 length equals 13 residues. Trimming took off 6 bases at V and 3 bases at J, with 11 bases between the two ends. Germline CDR1 reads MGHDK; CDR2 reads SYGVNS.

CDR3 loop: CASRPSEGAEAFF. The CDR3, as DNA: TGTGCCAGCAGACCCTCCGAGGGGGCTGAAGCTTTCTTT. The V call is TRBV6-6, the J call TRBJ1-1; a weak D match, TRBD1 (6 bases). The V and J ends lost 6 bases and 6 bases respectively, with 14 bases between them. Germline V gene data show CDR1 as MNHNY and CDR2 as SVGAGI (reference sequence). The CDR3 runs 13 residues.

This clone was detected ten times or more. The V and J genes are TRBV9 and TRBJ1-2; D gene uncertain. Trimming cost V 0 bases and J 0 bases, with 9 bases left between them. This CDR3 is 15 amino acids long. The V gene's germline CDR1 is SGDLS and CDR2 YYNGEE. In nucleotides, the CDR3 is TGTGCCAGCAGCGTAGATAAGGGTTCTAACTATGGCTACACCTTC. Its translation: CASSVDKGSNYGYTF.